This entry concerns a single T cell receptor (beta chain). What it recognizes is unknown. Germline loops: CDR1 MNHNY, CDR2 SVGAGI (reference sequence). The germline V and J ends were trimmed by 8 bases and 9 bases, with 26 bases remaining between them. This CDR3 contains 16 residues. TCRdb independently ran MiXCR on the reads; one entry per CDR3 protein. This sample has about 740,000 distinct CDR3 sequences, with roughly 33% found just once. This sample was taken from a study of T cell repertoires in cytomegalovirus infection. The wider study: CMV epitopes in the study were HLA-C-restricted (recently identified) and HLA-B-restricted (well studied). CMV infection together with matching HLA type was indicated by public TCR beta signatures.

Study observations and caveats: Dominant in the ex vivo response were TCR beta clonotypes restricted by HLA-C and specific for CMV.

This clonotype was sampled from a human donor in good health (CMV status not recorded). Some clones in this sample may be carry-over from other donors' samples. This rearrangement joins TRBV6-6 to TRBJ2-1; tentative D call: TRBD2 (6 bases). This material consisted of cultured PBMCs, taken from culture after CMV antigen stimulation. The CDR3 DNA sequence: TGTGCCAGCGCCCGACAACCGCCAGCCTTGGGGGGTGAGCAGTTCTTC. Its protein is CASARQPPALGGEQFF.